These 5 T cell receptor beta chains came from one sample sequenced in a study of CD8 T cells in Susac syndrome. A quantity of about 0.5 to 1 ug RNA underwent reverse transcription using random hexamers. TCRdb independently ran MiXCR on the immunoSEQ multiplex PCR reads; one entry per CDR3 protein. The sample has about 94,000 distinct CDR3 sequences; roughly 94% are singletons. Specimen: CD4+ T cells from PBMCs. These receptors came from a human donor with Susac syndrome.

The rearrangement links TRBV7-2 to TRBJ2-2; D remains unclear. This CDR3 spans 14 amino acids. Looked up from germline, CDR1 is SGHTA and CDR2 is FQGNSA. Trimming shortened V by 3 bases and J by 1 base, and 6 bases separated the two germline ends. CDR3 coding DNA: TGTGCCAGCAGCTTGATGTGGAACACCGGGGAGCTGTTTTTT. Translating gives CASSLMWNTGELFF.

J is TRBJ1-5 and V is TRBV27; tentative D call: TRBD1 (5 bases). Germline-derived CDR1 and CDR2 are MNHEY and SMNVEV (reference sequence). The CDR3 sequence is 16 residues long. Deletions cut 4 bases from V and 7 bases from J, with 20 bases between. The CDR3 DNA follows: TGTGCCAGCAGTTACGCGGTCGCAGGGAAGACGCAGCCCCAGCATTTT. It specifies CASSYAVAGKTQPQHF.

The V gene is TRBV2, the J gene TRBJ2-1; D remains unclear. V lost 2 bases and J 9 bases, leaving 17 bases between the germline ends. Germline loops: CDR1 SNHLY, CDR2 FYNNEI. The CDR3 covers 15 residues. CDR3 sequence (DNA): TGTGCCAGCAGTGAACGGGTTACCCCTAACAGTGAGCAGTTCTTC. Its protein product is CASSERVTPNSEQFF.

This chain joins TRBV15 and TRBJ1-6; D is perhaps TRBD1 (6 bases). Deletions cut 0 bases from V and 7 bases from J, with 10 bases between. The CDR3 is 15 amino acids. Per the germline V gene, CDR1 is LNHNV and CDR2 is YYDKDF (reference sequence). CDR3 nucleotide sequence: TGTGCCACCAGCAGAGACAGGGGCCAGAATTCACCCCTCCACTTT. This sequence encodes CATSRDRGQNSPLHF.

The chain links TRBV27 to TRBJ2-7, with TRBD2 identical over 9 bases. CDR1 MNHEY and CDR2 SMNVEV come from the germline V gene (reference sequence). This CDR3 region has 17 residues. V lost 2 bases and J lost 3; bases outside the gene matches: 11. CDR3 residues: CASSLRGVAGVNYEQYF. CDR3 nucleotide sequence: TGTGCCAGCAGTTTAAGGGGTGTAGCGGGGGTTAACTACGAGCAGTACTTC.